What follows is one T cell receptor (beta chain) and its context. This entry belongs to a study of technical replicates of blood from a few donors. Using immunoSEQ multiplex PCR, the repertoire was profiled, and TCRdb retains in-frame clones only, with some absent. The sample yields under 70,000 clones, roughly 92% seen once. This CDR3 has 14 residues. Trimming cost V 7 bases and J 14 bases, with 24 bases left between them. Germline loops: CDR1 GTSNPN, CDR2 SVGIG (reference sequence). This receptor was identified in a human donor in good health. Some clones in this sample may be carry-over from other donors' samples. The chain couples TRBV30 to TRBJ1-6; D not certain. Sequenced input: PBMCs. The CDR3 bases are TGTGCCTTCAAACCTGTAACTACTCAGGAGGCCCTCCACTTT. Translated: CAFKPVTTQEALHF.